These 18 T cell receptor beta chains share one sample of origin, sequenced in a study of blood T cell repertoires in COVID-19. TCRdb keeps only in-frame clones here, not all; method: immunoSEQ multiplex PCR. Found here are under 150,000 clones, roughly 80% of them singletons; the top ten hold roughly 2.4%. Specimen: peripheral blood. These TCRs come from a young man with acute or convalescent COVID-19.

The CDR3 sequence: CASSAATGGNEQFF. The CDR3 DNA follows: TGTGCCAGCAGCGCCGCCACAGGGGGGAATGAGCAGTTCTTC. The chain employs TRBV9 and TRBJ2-1, with 8 positions matching TRBD1. This CDR3 contains 14 residues. Germline CDR1 and CDR2: SGDLS and YYNGEE. V lost 3 bases and J lost 7; bases outside the gene matches: 6. Based on the CDR3 plus reference TRBV9 and TRBJ2-1, the full variable domain is DSGVTQTPKHLITATGQRVTLRCSPRSGDLSVYWYQQSLDQGLQFLIQYYNGEERAKGNILERFSAQQFPDLHSELNLSSLELGDSALYFCASSAATGGNEQFFGPGTRLTVL.

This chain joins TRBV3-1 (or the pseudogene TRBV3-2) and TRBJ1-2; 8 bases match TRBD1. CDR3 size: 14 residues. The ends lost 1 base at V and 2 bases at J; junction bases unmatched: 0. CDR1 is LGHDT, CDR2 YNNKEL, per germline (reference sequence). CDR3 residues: CASSQGTGNYGYTF. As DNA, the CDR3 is TGTGCCAGCAGCCAAGGGACAGGGAACTATGGCTACACCTTC.

The CDR3 nucleotides are TGTGCCAGCAGTACCGGACTAGCGGTGGGTTCTGAGCAGTTCTTC. Translation: CASSTGLAVGSEQFF. The chain links TRBV6-5 to TRBJ2-1; 10 bases line up with TRBD2. Germline V gene lookup returns CDR1 MNHEY and CDR2 SVGAGI. This CDR3 is 15 amino acids long. The trim removed 5 bases at V and 9 bases at J, leaving 10 bases unmatched.

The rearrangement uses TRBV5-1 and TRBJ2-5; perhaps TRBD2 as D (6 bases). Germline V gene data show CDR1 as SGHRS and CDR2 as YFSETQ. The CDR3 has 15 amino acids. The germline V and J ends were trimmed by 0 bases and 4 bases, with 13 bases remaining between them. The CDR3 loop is CASSLDRAGRETQYF. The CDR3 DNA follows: TGCGCCAGCAGCTTGGACCGGGCCGGGAGAGAGACCCAGTACTTC.

The CDR3 sequence is CASSLDSLPYEQYF. The CDR3 DNA reads TGTGCCAGCAGCTTAGACAGCCTTCCCTACGAGCAGTACTTC. The rearrangement uses TRBV7-9 and TRBJ2-7, with unresolved D. The CDR3 runs to 14 residues. Germline CDR1 reads SEHNR; CDR2 reads FQNEAQ (reference sequence). Trimming left V 1 base short and J 2 bases short, with 9 bases between.

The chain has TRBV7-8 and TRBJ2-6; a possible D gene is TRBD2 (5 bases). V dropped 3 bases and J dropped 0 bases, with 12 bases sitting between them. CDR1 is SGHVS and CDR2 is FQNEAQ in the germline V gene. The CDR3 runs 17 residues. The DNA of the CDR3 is TGTGCCAGCAGCTTGGTTCCGGGAAGCTCTGGGGCCAACGTCCTGACTTTC. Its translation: CASSLVPGSSGANVLTF.

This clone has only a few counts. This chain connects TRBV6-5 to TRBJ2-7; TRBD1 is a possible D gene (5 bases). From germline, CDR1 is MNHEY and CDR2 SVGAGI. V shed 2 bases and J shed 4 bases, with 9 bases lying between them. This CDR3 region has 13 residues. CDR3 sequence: CASSYGARYEQYF. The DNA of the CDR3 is TGTGCCAGCAGTTACGGGGCTCGGTACGAGCAGTACTTC.

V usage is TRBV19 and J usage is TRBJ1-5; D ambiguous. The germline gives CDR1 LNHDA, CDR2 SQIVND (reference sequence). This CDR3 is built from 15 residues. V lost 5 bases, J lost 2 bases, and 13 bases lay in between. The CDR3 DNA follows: TGTGCCAGTAGTTTAGGTAGAGGAGGCAATCAGCCCCAGCATTTT. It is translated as CASSLGRGGNQPQHF.

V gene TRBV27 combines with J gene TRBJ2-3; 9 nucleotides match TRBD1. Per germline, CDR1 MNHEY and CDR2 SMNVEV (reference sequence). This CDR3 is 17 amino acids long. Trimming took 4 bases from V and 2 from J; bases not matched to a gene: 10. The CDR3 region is CASSSPNRGPFTDTQYF. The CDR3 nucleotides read TGTGCCAGCAGTTCACCAAACAGGGGGCCTTTCACAGATACGCAGTATTTT.

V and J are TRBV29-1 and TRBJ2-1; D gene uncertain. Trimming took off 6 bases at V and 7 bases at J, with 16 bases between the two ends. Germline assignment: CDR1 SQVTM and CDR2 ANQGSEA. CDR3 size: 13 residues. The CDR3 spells CSVIRVPSNEQFF. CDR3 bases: TGCAGCGTAATACGGGTCCCCTCAAATGAGCAGTTCTTC.

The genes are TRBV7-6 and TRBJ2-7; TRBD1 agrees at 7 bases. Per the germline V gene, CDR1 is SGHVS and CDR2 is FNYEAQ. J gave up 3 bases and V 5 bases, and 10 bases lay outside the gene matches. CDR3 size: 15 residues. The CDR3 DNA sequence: TGTGCCAGCAGCCCGAGGGACAGCACTGTCTACGAGCAGTACTTC. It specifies CASSPRDSTVYEQYF.

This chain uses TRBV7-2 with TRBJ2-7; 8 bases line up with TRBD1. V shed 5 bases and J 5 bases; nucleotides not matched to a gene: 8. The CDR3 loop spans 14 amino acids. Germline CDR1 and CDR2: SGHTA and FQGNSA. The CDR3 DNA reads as TGTGCCAGCAGCCCCAGGACAGGGCGCCACGAGCAGTACTTC. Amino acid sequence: CASSPRTGRHEQYF.

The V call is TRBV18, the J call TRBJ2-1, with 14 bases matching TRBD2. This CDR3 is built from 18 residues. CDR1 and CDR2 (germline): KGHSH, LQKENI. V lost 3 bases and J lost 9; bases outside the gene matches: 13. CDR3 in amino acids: CASSPRPQTSGRAAEQFF. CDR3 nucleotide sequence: TGTGCCAGCTCACCCCGGCCCCAGACTAGCGGGAGGGCCGCTGAGCAGTTCTTC.

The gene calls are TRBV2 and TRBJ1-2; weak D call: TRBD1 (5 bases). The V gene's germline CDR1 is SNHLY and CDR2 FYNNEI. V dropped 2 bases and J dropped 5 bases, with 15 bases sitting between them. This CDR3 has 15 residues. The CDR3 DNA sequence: TGTGCCAGCAGTGAATCCCCCGGGGGGGGATATGGCTACACCTTC. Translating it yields CASSESPGGGYGYTF.

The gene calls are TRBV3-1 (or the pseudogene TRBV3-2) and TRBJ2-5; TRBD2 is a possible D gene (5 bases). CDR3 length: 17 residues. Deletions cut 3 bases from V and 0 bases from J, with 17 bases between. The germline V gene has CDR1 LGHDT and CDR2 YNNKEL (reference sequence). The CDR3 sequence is CASSHKSRGKYQETQYF. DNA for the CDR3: TGTGCCAGCAGCCACAAGAGCCGGGGAAAGTACCAAGAGACCCAGTACTTC.

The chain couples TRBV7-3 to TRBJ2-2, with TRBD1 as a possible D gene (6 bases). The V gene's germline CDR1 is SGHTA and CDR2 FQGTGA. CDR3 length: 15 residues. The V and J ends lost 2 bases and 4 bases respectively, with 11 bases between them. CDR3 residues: CASSLGGRATGELFF. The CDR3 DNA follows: TGTGCCAGCAGCTTAGGGGGCAGGGCCACCGGGGAGCTGTTTTTT. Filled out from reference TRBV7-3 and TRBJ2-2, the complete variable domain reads GAGVSQTPSNKVTEKGKYVELRCDPISGHTALYWYRQSLGQGPEFLIYFQGTGAADDSGLPNDRFFAVRPEGSVSTLKIQRTERGDSAVYLCASSLGGRATGELFFGEGSRLTVL.

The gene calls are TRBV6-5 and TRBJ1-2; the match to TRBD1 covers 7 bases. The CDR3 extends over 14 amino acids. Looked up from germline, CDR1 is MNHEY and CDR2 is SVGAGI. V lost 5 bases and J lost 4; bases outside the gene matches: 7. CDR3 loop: CASSREGGVYGYTF. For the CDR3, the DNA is TGTGCCAGCAGTCGAGAAGGGGGCGTCTATGGCTACACCTTC.

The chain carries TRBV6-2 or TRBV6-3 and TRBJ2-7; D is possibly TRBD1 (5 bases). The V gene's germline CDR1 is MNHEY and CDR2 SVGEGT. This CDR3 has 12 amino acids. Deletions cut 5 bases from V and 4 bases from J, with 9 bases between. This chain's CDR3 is CASSPDRYEQYF. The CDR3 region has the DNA TGTGCCAGCAGTCCCGACAGATACGAGCAGTACTTC.